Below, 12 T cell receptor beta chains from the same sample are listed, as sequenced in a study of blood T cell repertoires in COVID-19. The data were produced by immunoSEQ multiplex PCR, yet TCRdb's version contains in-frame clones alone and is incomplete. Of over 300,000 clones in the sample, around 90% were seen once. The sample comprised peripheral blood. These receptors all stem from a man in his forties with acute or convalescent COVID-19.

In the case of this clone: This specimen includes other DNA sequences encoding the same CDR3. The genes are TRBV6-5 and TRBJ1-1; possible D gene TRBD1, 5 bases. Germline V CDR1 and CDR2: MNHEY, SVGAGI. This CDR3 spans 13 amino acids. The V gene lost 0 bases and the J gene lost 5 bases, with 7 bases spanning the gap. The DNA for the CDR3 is TGTGCCAGCAGTTACTCCCGGGGGACTGAAGCTTTCTTT. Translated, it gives CASSYSRGTEAFF.

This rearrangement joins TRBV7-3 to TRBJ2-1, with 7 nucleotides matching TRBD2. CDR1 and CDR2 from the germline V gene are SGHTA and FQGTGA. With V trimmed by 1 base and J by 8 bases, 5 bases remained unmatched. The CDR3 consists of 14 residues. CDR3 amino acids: CASSLNGGTYEQFF. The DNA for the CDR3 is TGTGCCAGCAGCTTAAACGGGGGGACTTATGAGCAGTTCTTC.

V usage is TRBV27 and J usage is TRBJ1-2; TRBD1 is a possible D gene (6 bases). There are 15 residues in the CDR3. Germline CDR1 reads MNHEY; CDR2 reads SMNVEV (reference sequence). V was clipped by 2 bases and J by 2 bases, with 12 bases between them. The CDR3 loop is CASSLRVGTNYGYTF. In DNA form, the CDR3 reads TGTGCCAGCAGTTTAAGAGTAGGGACAAACTATGGCTACACCTTC.

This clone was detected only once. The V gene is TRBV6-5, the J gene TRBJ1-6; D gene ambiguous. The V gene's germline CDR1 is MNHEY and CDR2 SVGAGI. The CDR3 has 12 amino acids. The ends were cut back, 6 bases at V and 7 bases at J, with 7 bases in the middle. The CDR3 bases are TGTGCCAGCAGCCTCCAGAATTCACCCCTCCACTTT. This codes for CASSLQNSPLHF.

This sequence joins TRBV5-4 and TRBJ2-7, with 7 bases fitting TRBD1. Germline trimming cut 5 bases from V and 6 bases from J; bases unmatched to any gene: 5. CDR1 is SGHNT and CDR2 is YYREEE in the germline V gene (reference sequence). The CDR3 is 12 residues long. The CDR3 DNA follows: TGTGCCAGCAGTTCTCCAGGGGGCGAGCAGTACTTC. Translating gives CASSSPGGEQYF.

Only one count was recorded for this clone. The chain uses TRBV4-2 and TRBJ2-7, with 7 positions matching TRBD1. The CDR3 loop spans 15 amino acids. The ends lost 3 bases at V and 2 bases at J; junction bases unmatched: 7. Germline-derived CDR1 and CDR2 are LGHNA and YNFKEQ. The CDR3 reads CASSHRGTTPYEQYF. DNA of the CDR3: TGTGCCAGCAGCCACAGGGGGACCACTCCCTACGAGCAGTACTTC.

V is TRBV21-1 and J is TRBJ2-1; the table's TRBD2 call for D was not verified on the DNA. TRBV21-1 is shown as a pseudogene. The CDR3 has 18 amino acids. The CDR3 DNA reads TGTGCCGGCCAAAATCCGGGGACTAGCGGGAGTAAGTACAATGAGCAGTTCTTC. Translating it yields CAGQNPGTSGSKYNEQFF.

The CDR3: CASSLDRRAYEQYF. In DNA form, the CDR3 reads TGTGCCAGCAGCCTGGATAGGAGAGCCTACGAGCAGTACTTC. The chain recombines TRBV5-5 with TRBJ2-7; D is uncertain. The germline gives CDR1 SGHKS, CDR2 YYEKEE (reference sequence). CDR3 length: 14 residues. Trimming took off 4 bases at V and 2 bases at J, with 13 bases between the two ends.

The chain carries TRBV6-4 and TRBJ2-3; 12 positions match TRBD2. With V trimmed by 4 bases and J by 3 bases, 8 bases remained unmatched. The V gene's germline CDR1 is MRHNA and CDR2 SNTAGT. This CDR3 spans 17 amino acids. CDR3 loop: CASSGLAGVVVTDTQYF. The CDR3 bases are TGTGCCAGCAGTGGACTAGCGGGGGTCGTCGTGACAGATACGCAGTATTTT.

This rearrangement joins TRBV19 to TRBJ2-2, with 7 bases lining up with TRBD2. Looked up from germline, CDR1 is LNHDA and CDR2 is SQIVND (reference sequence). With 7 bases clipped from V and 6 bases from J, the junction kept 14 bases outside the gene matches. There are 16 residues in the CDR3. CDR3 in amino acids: CASMGGLRLLSGELFF. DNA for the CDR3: TGTGCCAGTATGGGAGGGTTAAGGCTATTATCCGGGGAGCTGTTTTTT.

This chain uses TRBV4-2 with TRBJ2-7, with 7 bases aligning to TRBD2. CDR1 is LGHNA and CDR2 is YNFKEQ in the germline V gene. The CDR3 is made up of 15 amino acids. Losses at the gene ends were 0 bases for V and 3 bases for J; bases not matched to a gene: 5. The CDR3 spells CASSQDRSSGYEQYF. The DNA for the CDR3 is TGTGCCAGCAGCCAAGACAGGTCTAGCGGCTACGAGCAGTACTTC.

CDR3 region: CASSDGLAGASYEQYF. The CDR3 DNA sequence: TGTGCCAGCAGTGATGGACTAGCGGGGGCATCCTACGAGCAGTACTTC. The V call is TRBV6-2 or TRBV6-3, the J call TRBJ2-7; TRBD2 aligns across 13 bases. CDR3 length: 16 residues. Germline loops: CDR1 MNHEY, CDR2 SVGEGT. The V and J ends lost 5 bases and 1 base, in that order; junction bases with no gene match: 5.